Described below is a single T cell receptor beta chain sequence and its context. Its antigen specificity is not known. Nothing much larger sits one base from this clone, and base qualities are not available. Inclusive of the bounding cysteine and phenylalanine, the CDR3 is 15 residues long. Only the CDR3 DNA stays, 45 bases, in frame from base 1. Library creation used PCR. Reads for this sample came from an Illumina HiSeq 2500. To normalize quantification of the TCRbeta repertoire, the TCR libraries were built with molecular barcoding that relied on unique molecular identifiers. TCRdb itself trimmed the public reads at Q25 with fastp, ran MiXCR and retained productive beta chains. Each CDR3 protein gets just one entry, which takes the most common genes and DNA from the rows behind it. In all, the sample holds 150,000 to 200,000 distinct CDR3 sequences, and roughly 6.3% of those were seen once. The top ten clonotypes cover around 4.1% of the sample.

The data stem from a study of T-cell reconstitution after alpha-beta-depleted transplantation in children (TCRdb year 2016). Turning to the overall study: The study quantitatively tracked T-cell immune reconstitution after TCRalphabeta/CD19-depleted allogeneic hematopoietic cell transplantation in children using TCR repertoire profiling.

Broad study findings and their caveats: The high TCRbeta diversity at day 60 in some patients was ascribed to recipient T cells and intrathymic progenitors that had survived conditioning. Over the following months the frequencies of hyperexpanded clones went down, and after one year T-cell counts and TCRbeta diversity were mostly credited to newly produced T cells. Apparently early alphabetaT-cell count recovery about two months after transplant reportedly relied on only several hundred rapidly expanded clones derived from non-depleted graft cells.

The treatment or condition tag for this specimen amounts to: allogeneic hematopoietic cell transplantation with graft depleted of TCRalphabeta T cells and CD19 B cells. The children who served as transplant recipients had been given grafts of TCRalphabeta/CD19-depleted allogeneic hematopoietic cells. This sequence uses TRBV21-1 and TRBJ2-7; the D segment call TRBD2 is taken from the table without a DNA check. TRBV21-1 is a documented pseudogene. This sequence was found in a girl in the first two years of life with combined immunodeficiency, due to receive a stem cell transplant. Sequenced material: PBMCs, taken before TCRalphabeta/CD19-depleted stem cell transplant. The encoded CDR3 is CASSWSSGSSYEQYF. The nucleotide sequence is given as TGTGCCAGCAGCTGGTCTAGCGGGAGCTCCTACGAGCAGTACTTC.